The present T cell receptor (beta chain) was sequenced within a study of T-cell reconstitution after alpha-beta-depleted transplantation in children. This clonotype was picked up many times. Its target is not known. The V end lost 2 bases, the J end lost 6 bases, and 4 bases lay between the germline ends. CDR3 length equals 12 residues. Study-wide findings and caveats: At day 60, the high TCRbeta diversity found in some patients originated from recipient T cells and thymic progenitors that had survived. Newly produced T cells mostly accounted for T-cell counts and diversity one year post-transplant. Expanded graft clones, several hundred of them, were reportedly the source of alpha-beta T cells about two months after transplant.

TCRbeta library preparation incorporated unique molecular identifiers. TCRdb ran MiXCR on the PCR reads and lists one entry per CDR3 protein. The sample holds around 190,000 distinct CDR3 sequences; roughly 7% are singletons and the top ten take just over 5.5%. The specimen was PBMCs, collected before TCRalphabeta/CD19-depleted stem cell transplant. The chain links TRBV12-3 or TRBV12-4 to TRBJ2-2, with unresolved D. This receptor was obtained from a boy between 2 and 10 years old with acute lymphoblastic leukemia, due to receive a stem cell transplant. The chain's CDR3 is CASSLFSGELFF. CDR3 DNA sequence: TGTGCCAGCAGTTTATTTTCCGGGGAGCTGTTTTTT.